This entry describes one T cell receptor beta chain. V shed 2 bases and J shed 6 bases, with 7 bases lying between them. Germline V lookup: CDR1 SGHRS, CDR2 YFSETQ. There are 12 residues in the CDR3. The entry originates in a study of blood T cell repertoires in COVID-19. Libraries were prepared by immunoSEQ multiplex PCR; TCRdb keeps only in-frame clonotypes and omits some of them. The sample carries fewer than 350,000 clones, roughly 90% recorded once. This sequence originates from a man younger than 40 with COVID-19, enrolled during active disease. The V gene is TRBV5-1, the J gene TRBJ2-3, with unresolved D. The specimen was peripheral blood. CDR3 sequence (DNA): TGCGCCAGCAGCTTAAACTCCGATACGCAGTATTTT. It yields the protein CASSLNSDTQYF.